The entry below describes one T cell receptor (beta chain). Its recognized antigen is unknown. No much larger clonotype is one base removed from it; base qualities were not supplied. This record belongs to a study of graft-versus-host responses after intestinal transplantation (dated by TCRdb to 2020 to 2023). About the study as a whole: The transplants that recipients got were multivisceral, liver-intestinal, or isolated intestinal. Every recipient was given anti-thymocyte globulin induction, followed by about three years of maintenance tacrolimus and steroids. Bulk TCR-beta CDR3 sequencing was used to track graft-versus-host and host-versus-graft alloreactive T cell clones in the graft, circulation and bone marrow after intestinal transplantation. Alloreactive clones were identified by sequencing pre-transplant mixed lymphocyte reaction products and comparing these products with unstimulated pre-transplant donor and recipient T cells. Of the roughly 26 intestinal transplant recipients enrolled in the cohort, one of whom was a retransplant, a few patients without pretransplant specimens were excluded. A peak of at least 4% donor T cells among recipient peripheral blood mononuclear cells was the definition used for donor T cell macrochimerism. Samples from three later patients were sequenced in-house on an Illumina MiSeq with MiXCR processing rather than by the commercial service.

What the study reported, not specific to this receptor: In patients with donor T cell macrochimerism, the allografts had high GvH to HvG T cell clonal ratios. Early after transplant, peak levels of circulating GvH clones were associated with declines in HvG clones. The relatively low number and heterogeneity of intestinal transplant patients limited the conclusions. GvH clones turned up in recipient bone marrow, with some appearing earlier in ileal mucosa or blood, a pattern consistent with an intestinal mucosal origin.

Library prep was done by the immunoSEQ multiplex PCR assay. For most patients, genomic DNA was isolated with the Qiagen DNeasy Blood and Tissue Kit and shipped frozen to Adaptive Biotechnologies for TCR sequencing. High-throughput TCR-beta CDR3 sequencing of genomic DNA from most patients was performed by Adaptive Biotechnologies. The authors' analysis ran thus. Adaptive's ImmunoSEQ software supplied the TCR sequencing data for 15 to 20 patients, while MiXCR and VDJtools were used to process a few other patients. To correct CD4 versus CD8 sorting errors, sequences present in both subsets at a frequency ratio below 5:1 were removed. CDR3 nucleotide sequences shared by donor and recipient were removed because the origin of these sequences could not be assigned. Alloreactive clones required at least 2-fold expansion over unstimulated cells and minimum CFSE-low frequency of 0.002% (template counts) or 0.001% (read counts). Clones detected in sequenced pre-transplant spleen, lymph node, or MLR CFSE-low populations of the donor or recipient were defined as mappable. Cumulative frequency of alloreactive clones was calculated as a percentage of all sequences weighted by copy number. What TCRdb holds here is the immuneACCESS table cut down to in-frame rearrangements. Part of the clones is not present; checked against another copy, under half of the missing clones reflect an unresolved V gene, and the others are unexplained. D and trimming come from the DNA, and the V and J calls and clone size come from that table. This sample is represented by 80,000 to 95,000 clones; 75% to 95% of them were singletons. The ten largest clones represent roughly 6% of the sample.

What the time point label conveys for this sample: cells obtained before transplantation from donor or recipient. CD3+CD4+ and CD3+CD8+ populations were FACS-sorted from unstimulated pre-transplant donor and recipient cells taken from spleen or lymph nodes. Sample: unstimulated CD8+ T cells sorted from spleen or lymph node cells, taken before intestinal transplant. The origin of this receptor is a human donor who received an intestinal transplant.

The DNA sequence follows: TGTGCCAGTAGTCCTTTTGACAGGGGGGACAATGAGCAGTTCTTC. Its amino acids are CASSPFDRGDNEQFF. This receptor chain uses TRBV19 and TRBJ2-1, with 9 bases in between that match TRBD1. Based on the germline V gene (reference sequence), the CDR1 and CDR2 sequences are LNHDA and SQIVND. The CDR3 spans 15 residues, from the cysteine through the phenylalanine. Only CDR3 DNA remains: 45 bases, in frame from the first base. Trimming accounts for 5 bases at V and 5 bases at J, while the number of junction bases matched to no gene is 7. Reference TRBV19 and TRBJ2-1 genes cover what lies past the CDR3, so the full variable domain is DGGITQSPKYLFRKEGQNVTLSCEQNLNHDAMYWYRQDPGQGLRLIYYSQIVNDFQKGDIAEGYSVSREKKESFPLTVTSAQKNPTAFYLCASSPFDRGDNEQFFGPGTRLTVL.